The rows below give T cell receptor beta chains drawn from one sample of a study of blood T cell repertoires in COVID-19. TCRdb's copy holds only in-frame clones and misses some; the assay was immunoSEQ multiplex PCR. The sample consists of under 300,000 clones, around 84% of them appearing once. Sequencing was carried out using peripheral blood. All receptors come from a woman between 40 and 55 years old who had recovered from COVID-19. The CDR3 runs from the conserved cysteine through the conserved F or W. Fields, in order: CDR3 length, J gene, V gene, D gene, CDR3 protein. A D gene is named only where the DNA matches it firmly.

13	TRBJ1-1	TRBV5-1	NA	CASSFQGRTEAFF
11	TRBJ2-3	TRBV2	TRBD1	CASKGADTQYF
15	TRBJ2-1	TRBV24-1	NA	CATSDSDPGRNEQFF
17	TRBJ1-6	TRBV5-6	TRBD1	CASSTWTGGSYNSPLHF
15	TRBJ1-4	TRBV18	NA	CASSLIQGPNEKLFF
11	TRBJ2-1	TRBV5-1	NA	CASSLADEQFF
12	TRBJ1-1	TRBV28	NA	CASSFEGVTAFF
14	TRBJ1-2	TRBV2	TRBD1	CASSEKGTDYGYTF
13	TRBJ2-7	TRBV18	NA	CASSLTGSYEQYF
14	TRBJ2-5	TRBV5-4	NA	CASSLWQAQETQYF
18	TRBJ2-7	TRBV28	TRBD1	CASNLRGPRVTGDDEQYF
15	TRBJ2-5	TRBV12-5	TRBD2	CASGSSGEPQETQYF
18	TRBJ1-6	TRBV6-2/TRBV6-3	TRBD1	CASSYSPGQGNYRGPLHF
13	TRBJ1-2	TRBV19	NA	CASSIQDSYGYTF
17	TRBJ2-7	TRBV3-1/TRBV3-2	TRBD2	CASSQRTSGVSHYEQYF
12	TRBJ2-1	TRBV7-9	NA	CASSLQGNEQFF
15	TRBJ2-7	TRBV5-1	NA	CASSEQGHPLYEQYF
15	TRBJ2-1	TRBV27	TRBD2	CASSQRGGRGNEQFF
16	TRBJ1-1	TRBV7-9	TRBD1	CASSSHGQGRNTEAFF
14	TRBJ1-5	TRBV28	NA	CASILEQGYQPQHF
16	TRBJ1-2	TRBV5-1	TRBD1	CASSSRTGLGNYGYTF
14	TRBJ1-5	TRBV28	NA	CASREGTFAQPQHF
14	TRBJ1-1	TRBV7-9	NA	CASRPPRKDTEAFF
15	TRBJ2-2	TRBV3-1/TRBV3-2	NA	CASSRDPQDTGELFF
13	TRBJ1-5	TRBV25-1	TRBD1	CASSATGDQPQHF
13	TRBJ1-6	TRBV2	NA	CASSSYRDSPLHF
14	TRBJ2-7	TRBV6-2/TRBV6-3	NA	CASSYSNSIDEQYF
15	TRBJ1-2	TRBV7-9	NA	CASSSWTPVNYGYTF
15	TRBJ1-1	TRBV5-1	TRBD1	CASRPTTGGNTEAFF
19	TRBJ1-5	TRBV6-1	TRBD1	CASSGSFRGGQMSNQPQHF
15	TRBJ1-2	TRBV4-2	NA	CASSQDGEWSYGYTF
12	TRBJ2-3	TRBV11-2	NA	CASSYRTDTQYF
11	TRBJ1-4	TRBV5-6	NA	CASSLGGKLFF
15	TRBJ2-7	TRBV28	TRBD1	CASSLLGTGLYEQYF
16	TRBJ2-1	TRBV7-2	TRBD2	CASSLGLAGGQGEQFF
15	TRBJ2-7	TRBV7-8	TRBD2	CASSPKAGKASEQYF
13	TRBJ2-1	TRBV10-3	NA	CAISESRVDEQFF
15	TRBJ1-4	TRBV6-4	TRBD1	CASSAHYGTGMKLFF
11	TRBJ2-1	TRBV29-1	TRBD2	CSVGGLAGTFF
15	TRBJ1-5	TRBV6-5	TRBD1	CASSLGQGLNQPQHF
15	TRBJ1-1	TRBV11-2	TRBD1	CASSFLGQGRTEAFF
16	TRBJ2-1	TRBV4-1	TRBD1	CASSQEGTATYNEQFF
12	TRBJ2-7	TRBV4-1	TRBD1	CASSQTGDEQYF
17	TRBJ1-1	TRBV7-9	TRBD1	CASSLADTGVRWTEAFF